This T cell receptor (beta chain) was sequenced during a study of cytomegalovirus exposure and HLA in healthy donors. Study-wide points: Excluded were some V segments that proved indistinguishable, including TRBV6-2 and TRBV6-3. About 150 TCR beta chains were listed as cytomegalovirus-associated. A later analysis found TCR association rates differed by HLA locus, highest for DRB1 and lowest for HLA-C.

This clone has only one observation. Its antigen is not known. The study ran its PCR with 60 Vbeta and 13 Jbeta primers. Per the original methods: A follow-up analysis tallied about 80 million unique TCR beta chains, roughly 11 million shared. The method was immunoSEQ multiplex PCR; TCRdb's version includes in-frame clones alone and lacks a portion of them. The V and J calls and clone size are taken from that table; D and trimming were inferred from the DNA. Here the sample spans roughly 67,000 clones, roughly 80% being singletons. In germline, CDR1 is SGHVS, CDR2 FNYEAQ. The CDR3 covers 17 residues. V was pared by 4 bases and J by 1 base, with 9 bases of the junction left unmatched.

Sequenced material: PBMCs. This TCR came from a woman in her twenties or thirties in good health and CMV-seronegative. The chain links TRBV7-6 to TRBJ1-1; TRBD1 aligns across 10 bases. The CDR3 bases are TGTGCCAGCAGCTACCACCGGGACAGGGGTGAGAACACTGAAGCTTTCTTT. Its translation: CASSYHRDRGENTEAFF.